The rows below give T cell receptor beta chains drawn from one sample of a study of PD-L1 blockade in urothelial cancer. The repertoire was sequenced with immunoSEQ multiplex PCR; TCRdb's copy has only in-frame clones and lacks some. The sample has 25,000 to 40,000 clones; 80% to 90% are singletons. The starting material was PBMCs, obtained around atezolizumab (anti-PD-L1) treatment. These receptors were taken from a man aged 55-75 years with urothelial cancer. CDR3s include the opening cysteine and the closing phenylalanine or tryptophan. D genes are given only for firm matches. Where a row states a size, it is once, few, many or the class of an expanded clone; other rows omit it.

CDR3 protein | CDR3 DNA | clone size | J gene | D gene | V gene
CASSQDEGDNEKLFF | TGCGCCAGCAGCCAAGACGAGGGCGATAATGAAAAACTGTTTTTT | NA | TRBJ1-4 | NA | TRBV4-1
CASSLARGFFQPQHF | TGTGCCAGCAGCTTAGCCAGGGGGTTTTTTCAGCCCCAGCATTTT | NA | TRBJ1-5 | TRBD1 | TRBV7-2
CATSEGSTDTQYF | TGTGCCACCAGTGAGGGTAGCACAGATACGCAGTATTTT | NA | TRBJ2-3 | NA | TRBV15
CSVYRGLGPSGANVLTF | TGCAGCGTTTACAGGGGGCTTGGCCCCTCTGGGGCCAACGTCCTGACTTTC | NA | TRBJ2-6 | TRBD1 | TRBV29-1
CASSPGLALGDEQYF | TGTGCCAGCAGCCCGGGACTAGCTCTGGGGGACGAGCAGTACTTC | NA | TRBJ2-7 | TRBD2 | TRBV7-3
CASTTTQVVSHNEQFF | TGTGCCAGCACTACGACACAGGTAGTATCCCACAATGAGCAGTTCTTC | NA | TRBJ2-1 | NA | TRBV21-1
CANSLEVNYEQYF | TGTGCCAACAGTTTAGAGGTTAACTACGAGCAGTACTTC | NA | TRBJ2-7 | NA | TRBV27
CASSLAGGQNEQFF | TGCGCCAGCAGCTTAGCGGGGGGGCAGAATGAGCAGTTCTTC | NA | TRBJ2-1 | TRBD2 | TRBV5-1
CASSPRDRVSEQYF | TGTGCCAGCTCACCCCGGGACAGGGTCTCCGAGCAGTACTTC | NA | TRBJ2-7 | TRBD1 | TRBV18
CASSPSGNYGYTF | TGTGCCAGCAGCCCTAGCGGGAACTATGGCTACACCTTC | NA | TRBJ1-2 | NA | TRBV7-9
CASSRLAEHTDTQYF | TGTGCCAGTAGTAGACTAGCGGAGCACACAGATACGCAGTATTTT | NA | TRBJ2-3 | TRBD2 | TRBV19
CASSPTGEKTQYF | TGTGCCAGCAGCCCAACAGGGGAGAAGACCCAGTACTTC | NA | TRBJ2-5 | TRBD1 | TRBV11-3
CASSPGGVSQETQYF | TGCGCCAGCAGCCCGGGGGGGGTCTCCCAAGAGACCCAGTACTTC | NA | TRBJ2-5 | TRBD2 | TRBV5-1
CASSSGTGGGNYGYTF | TGCGCCAGCAGCTCCGGGACAGGGGGCGGAAACTATGGCTACACCTTC | NA | TRBJ1-2 | TRBD1 | TRBV5-1
CSVEGGAKNIQYF | TGCAGCGTTGAGGGGGGAGCCAAAAACATTCAGTACTTC | once | TRBJ2-4 | NA | TRBV29-1
CASSPSRGQEQFF | TGTGCCAGCAGCCCGTCCAGGGGACAGGAGCAGTTCTTC | NA | TRBJ2-1 | TRBD1 | TRBV7-2
CASRRLAVGTDTQYF | TGTGCCAGTAGGAGACTAGCGGTTGGCACAGATACGCAGTATTTT | NA | TRBJ2-3 | TRBD2 | TRBV19
CASSSAGANVLTF | TGCGCCAGCAGCTCTGCGGGGGCCAACGTCCTGACTTTC | NA | TRBJ2-6 | NA | TRBV5-1
CASRKLAGGRVNEQFF | TGTGCCAGTAGGAAACTAGCGGGAGGGAGGGTCAATGAGCAGTTCTTC | NA | TRBJ2-1 | TRBD2 | TRBV19
CASSYRLWTGDSPLHF | TGTGCCAGCAGTTACCGTTTGTGGACAGGAGATTCACCCCTCCACTTT | NA | TRBJ1-6 | TRBD1 | TRBV6-6
CASRATLRAVRGELFF | TGTGCCAGCAGGGCCACTTTAAGAGCGGTGAGGGGGGAGCTGTTTTTT | NA | TRBJ2-2 | NA | TRBV2
CASSDVIGGQTINEKLFF | TGTGCCAGCAGTGACGTAATCGGGGGACAGACTATTAATGAAAAACTGTTTTTT | NA | TRBJ1-4 | TRBD1 | TRBV6-1
CASTLTGGTYEQYF | TGCGCCAGCACACTGACAGGGGGGACCTACGAGCAGTACTTC | NA | TRBJ2-7 | TRBD1 | TRBV10-2
CARRGNNAEAFF | TGTGCACGACGGGGAAACAACGCTGAAGCTTTCTTT | NA | TRBJ1-1 | NA | TRBV30
CASSPGDSLTDTQYF | TGTGCCAGCTCACCAGGGGACAGTCTCACAGATACGCAGTATTTT | NA | TRBJ2-3 | TRBD1 | TRBV18
CASSPGGTGANYGYTF | TGTGCCAGCAGCCCCGGAGGGACAGGGGCCAACTATGGCTACACCTTC | NA | TRBJ1-2 | TRBD1 | TRBV11-3
CASSLLSTGSGDTQYF | TGTGCCAGCAGCTTACTCTCCACAGGGTCGGGGGATACGCAGTATTTT | NA | TRBJ2-3 | NA | TRBV11-1